This section outlines one TCR beta chain sequence together with its context. This clonotype was detected a few times. Its antigen remains unidentified. Per-base qualities were not stored, and no clone one base away is much larger. The library was obtained by PCR. DNA from cultured CD4+ T cells underwent TCR sequencing with the Oncomine TCR Beta short-read assay at the Johns Hopkins FTIC core. The QIAamp micro DNA kit was used to extract genomic DNA from the cultured CD4+ T cells. Oncomine TCR Beta libraries from cultured CD4+ T cells were pooled with unique dual indexes and sequenced on an Illumina iSeq 100. The published analysis was carried out like this. Non-productive sequences were filtered out, and CDR3s that did not start with C, did not end with F or W, or were shorter than 7 amino acids were discarded. Antigen-specific clonotypes were identified using the MANAFEST web application through comparison of peptide-stimulated wells with reference and other culture wells. Positive clones required FDR below 0.05, an odds ratio above 5, and productive frequency above 0.1% in at least two of three replicate wells. A clonotype counted as cross-reactive if it showed significant expansion both in the SARS-CoV-2 spike wells and in at least one common cold coronavirus spike condition. Similarity between CDR3 sequences was evaluated in R version 3.6.1 using Levenshtein distances (stringdist) and unrooted phylogenetic trees (ape). TCRdb reanalyzed the raw reads on its own, using fastp at Q25 for trimming and MiXCR for clone calling, and kept in-frame beta chains. Each CDR3 protein appears once, grouped with its most common genes and DNA. TCRdb assigned the V and J calls; the authors' analysis was not used. The sample includes 10,000 to 15,000 distinct CDR3 sequences, with 62% observed a single time. About an eighth of the sample is taken by the ten largest.

This sample's treatment or condition label indicates: roughly 10-day PBMC culture with coronavirus spike peptide pools or control peptides (ViraFEST assay). To expand antigen-specific T cells with peptide pools and then pick out the expanded clonotypes through TCR sequencing, the study relied on the ViraFEST assay. The convalescent patients' positive SARS-CoV-2 PCR tests were from March to December 2020, which was before the Alpha, Beta and Delta variants emerged in the United States. PBMCs were cultured at under 2.5 million per well in IMDM supplemented with roughly 5.2% human AB serum and about 9.6 IU/ml IL-2, with around 10 ug/ml peptide pools added. On days 3 and 7, half of the culture medium was replaced with fresh IL-2-containing medium. Once the cells had been in culture for around 10 days, the EasySep CD4+ T cell isolation kit was used to isolate CD4+ T cells by negative selection. PBMCs were separated from whole blood using Ficoll-Paque Plus gradient centrifugation and then either used fresh or cryopreserved at -140C. Culture conditions were generally each tested in triplicate wells.

Deletion took 6 bases off V and 6 bases off J, with a span of 27 bases between the germline ends. Its CDR3 holds 18 amino acids, cysteine through phenylalanine. The only DNA kept is the CDR3, 54 bases in frame from the first base. CDR1 MNHEY and CDR2 SMNVEV were looked up in the germline V gene (reference sequence). The data are from a study of vaccination and CD4 T cells after COVID-19 (dated by TCRdb to 2022 to 2024). Background for the entire study: Every convalescent patient had a positive nasal swab PCR test for SARS-CoV-2, with mild disease in 9 or 10 patients and severe disease in one. Control cultures received a CEFX viral epitope pool as the positive control, an HIV-1 Nef peptide pool as the negative control, or no peptide. In 10 COVID-19 convalescent patients and a handful of infection-naive healthy vaccine recipients, researchers compared the spike-specific CD4+ TCR repertoire from before mRNA vaccination with the repertoire from after. The time from the second vaccine dose to post-vaccine blood sampling had a median of roughly 72 days and ranged from roughly 12 to 241 days. Post-COVID blood samples from convalescent patients were collected a median of around 100 days after diagnosis, with a range of about 30 to 170 days. Overlapping spike peptide pools from SARS-CoV-2 and from the common cold coronaviruses HCoV-NL63, HCoV-OC43 and HCoV-229E were used as culture stimuli. In the convalescent cohort there were six males and four females, among whom were two Hispanic individuals, seven Caucasians, two Asians and one multiracial person. Participants received two doses of either the Pfizer-BioNTech BNT162b2 vaccine (n=8) or the Moderna mRNA-1273 vaccine (n=2).

What the authors observed across the whole study: The median count of SARS-CoV-2-reactive clonotypes went up from under 25 after infection to a few dozen after vaccination, although the change was not significant. In convalescent patients, nearly all vaccine-specific clones (304 of 307) were found to be mono-reactive for SARS-CoV-2 spike rather than cross-reactive with common cold coronaviruses. Only a relatively small number of convalescent patients were included in the study, and early timepoints following natural infection were not analyzed. In convalescent patients, a median about 86% of post-vaccine SARS-CoV-2-reactive clones were detected only after vaccination, and vaccine-specific priming was suggested by this finding.

The specimen sequenced was CD4+ T cells from blood, cultured in vitro. The rearrangement combines TRBV27 with TRBJ1-5, with a tentative D gene TRBD1 over 6 matching bases. The origin of this receptor is a human donor who had recovered from COVID-19. CDR3 loop: CASRLSSSGDSRFQPQHF. At the DNA level, the sequence is TGTGCCAGCAGACTCTCTTCCTCAGGGGATTCACGGTTTCAGCCCCAGCATTTT.